This T cell receptor beta chain was retrieved from a study of T-cell memory formation after mild COVID-19. TCRdb fed the 5' RACE reads into MiXCR, producing one record per CDR3 protein. Of roughly 150,000 distinct CDR3 sequences listed, roughly 14% are singletons. This clonotype was detected only a few times. The CDR3 length is 11 residues. Germline loops: CDR1 DFQATT, CDR2 SNEGSKA (reference sequence). V dropped 3 bases and J dropped 6 bases, with 6 bases sitting between them. The specimen was PBMCs or a T cell subset sorted from them (not recorded which). The chain employs TRBV20-1 and TRBJ2-1; D unclear. The TCR sequence derives from an adult woman who had mild COVID-19 (a few samples of this study predate the infection). Cell type and time point are not known. In DNA form, the CDR3 reads TGCAGTGCTAGGGGTCTCAATGAGCAGTTCTTC. Translating gives CSARGLNEQFF.